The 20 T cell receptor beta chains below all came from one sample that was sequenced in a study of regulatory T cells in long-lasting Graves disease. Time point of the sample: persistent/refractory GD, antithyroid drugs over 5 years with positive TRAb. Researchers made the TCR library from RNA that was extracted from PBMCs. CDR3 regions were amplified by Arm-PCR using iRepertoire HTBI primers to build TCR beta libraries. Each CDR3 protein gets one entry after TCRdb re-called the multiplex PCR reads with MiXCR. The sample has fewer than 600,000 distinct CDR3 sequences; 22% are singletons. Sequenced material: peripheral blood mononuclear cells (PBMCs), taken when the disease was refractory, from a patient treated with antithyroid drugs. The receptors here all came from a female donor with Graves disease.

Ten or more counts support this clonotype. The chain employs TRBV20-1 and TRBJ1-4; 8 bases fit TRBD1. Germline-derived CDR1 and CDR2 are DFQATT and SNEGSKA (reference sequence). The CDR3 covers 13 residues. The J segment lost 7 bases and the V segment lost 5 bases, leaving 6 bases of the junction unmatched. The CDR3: CSAARTGSEKLFF. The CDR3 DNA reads TGCAGTGCTGCACGGACAGGGAGTGAAAAACTGTTTTTT.

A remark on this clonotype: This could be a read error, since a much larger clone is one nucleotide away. CDR3 region: CASNPSSLGGNQPQHF. The CDR3 nucleotides are TGTGCCAGCAATCCGTCCAGTCTTGGGGGCAATCAGCCCCAGCATTTT. The chain joins TRBV28 to TRBJ1-5, with unresolved D. Looked up from germline, CDR1 is MDHEN and CDR2 is SYDVKM. The CDR3 covers 16 residues. Trimming took 7 bases from V and 2 from J, leaving 18 bases between them.

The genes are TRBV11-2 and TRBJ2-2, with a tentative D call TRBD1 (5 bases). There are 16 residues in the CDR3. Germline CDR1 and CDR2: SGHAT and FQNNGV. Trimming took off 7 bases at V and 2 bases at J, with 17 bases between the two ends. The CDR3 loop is CASIRWGRGNTGELFF. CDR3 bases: TGTGCCAGCATCCGGTGGGGAAGGGGTAACACCGGGGAGCTGTTTTTT.

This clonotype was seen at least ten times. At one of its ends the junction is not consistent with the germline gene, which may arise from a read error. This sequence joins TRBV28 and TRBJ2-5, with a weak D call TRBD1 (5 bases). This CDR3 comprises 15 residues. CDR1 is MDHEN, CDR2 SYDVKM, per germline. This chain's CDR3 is CVSSLAAGNQETQYF. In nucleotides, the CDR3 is TGTGTCAGCAGTTTGGCGGCAGGGAATCAAGAGACCCAGTACTTC. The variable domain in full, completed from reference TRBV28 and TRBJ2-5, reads DVKVTQSSRYLVKRTGEKVFLECVQDMDHENMFWYRQDPGLGLRLIYFSYDVKMKEKGDIPEGYSVSREKKERFSLILESASTNQTSMYLCVSSLAAGNQETQYFGPGTRLLVL.

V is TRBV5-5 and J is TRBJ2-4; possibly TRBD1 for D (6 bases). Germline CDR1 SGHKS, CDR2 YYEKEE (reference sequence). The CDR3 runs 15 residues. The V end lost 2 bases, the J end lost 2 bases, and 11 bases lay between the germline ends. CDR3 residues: CASSLRGGTKNIQYF. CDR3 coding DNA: TGTGCCAGCAGCTTACGAGGGGGTACCAAAAACATTCAGTACTTC. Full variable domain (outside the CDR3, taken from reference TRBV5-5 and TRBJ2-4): DAGVTQSPTHLIKTRGQQVTLRCSPISGHKSVSWYQQVLGQGPQFIFQYYEKEERGRGNFPDRFSARQFPNYSSELNVNALLLGDSALYLCASSLRGGTKNIQYFGAGTRLSVL.

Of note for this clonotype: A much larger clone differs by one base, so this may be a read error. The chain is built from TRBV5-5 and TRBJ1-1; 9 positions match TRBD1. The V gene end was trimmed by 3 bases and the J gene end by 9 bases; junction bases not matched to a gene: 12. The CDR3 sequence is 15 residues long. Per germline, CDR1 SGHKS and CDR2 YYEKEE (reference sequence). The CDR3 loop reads CASSWSVGQGSQAFF. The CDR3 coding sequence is TGTGCCAGCAGCTGGAGTGTGGGACAGGGATCCCAAGCTTTCTTT.

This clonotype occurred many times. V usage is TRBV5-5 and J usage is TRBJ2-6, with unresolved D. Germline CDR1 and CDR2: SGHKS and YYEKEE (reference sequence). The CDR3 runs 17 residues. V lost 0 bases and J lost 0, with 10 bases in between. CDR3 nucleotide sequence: TGTGCCAGCAGCTTGGCACGGTTACGCTCTGGGGCCAACGTCCTGACTTTC. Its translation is CASSLARLRSGANVLTF.

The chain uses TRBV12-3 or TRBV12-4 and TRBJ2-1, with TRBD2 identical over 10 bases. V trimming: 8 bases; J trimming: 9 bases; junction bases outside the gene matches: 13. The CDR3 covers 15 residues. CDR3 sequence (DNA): TGTGCCAGCTTTCGGGCTAGCGGGAGAGTTGGTGAGCAGTTCTTC. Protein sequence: CASFRASGRVGEQFF.

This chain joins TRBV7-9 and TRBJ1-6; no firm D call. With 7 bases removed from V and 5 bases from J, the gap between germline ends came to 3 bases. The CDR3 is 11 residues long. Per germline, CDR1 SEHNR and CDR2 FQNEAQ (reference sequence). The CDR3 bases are TGTGCCAGCAACAATAATTCACCCCTCCACTTT. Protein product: CASNNNSPLHF.

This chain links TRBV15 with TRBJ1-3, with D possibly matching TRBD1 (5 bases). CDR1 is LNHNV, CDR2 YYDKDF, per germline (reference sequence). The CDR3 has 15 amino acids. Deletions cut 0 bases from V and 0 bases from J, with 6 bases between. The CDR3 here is CATSRDGASGNTIYF. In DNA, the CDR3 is TGTGCCACCAGCAGAGATGGGGCCTCTGGAAACACCATATATTTT.

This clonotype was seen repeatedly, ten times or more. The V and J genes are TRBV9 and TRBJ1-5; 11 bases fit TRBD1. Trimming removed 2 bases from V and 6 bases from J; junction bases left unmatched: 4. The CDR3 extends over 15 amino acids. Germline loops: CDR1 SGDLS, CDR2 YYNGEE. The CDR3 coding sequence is TGTGCCAGCAGCGTGGGACAGGGGGAGGGTCAGCCCCAGCATTTT. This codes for CASSVGQGEGQPQHF.

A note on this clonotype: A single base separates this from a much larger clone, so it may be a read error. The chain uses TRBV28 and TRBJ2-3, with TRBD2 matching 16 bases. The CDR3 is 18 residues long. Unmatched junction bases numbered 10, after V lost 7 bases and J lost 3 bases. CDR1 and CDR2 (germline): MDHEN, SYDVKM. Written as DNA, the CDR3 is TGTGCCAGCAACAAGGGACTAGCGGGAGGGCCGAAAACAGATACGCAGTATTTT. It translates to CASNKGLAGGPKTDTQYF.

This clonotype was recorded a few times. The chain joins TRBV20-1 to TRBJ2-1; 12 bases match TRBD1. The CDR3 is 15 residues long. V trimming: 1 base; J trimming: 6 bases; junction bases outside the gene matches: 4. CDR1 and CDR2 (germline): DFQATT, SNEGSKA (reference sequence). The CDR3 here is CSARGDRGRINEQFF. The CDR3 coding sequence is TGCAGTGCTAGAGGGGACAGGGGGCGCATCAATGAGCAGTTCTTC.

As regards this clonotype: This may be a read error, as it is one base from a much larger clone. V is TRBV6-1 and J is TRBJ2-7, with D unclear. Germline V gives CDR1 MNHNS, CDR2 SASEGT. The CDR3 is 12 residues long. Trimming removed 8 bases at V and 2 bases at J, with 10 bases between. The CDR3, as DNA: TGTGCCAGCTCAATCGAGCCCTACGAGCAGTACTTC. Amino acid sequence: CASSIEPYEQYF.

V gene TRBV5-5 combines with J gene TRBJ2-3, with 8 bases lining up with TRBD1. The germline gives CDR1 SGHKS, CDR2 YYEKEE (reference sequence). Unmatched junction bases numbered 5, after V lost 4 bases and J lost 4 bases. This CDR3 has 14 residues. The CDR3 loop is CASSIDRGADTQYF. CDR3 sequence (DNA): TGTGCCAGCAGCATAGACAGGGGAGCAGATACGCAGTATTTT.

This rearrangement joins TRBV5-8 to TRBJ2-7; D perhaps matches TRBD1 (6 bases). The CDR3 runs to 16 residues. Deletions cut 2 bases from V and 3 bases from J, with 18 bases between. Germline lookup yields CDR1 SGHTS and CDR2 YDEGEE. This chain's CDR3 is CASSLTGQGVYYEQYF. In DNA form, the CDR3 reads TGTGCCAGCAGCTTAACGGGACAAGGAGTTTACTACGAGCAGTACTTC.

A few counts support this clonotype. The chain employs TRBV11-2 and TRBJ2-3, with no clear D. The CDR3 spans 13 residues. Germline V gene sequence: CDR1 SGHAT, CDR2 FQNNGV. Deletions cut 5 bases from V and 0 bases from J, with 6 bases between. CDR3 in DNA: TGTGCCAGCAGCCTGCCGAGCACAGATACGCAGTATTTT. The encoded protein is CASSLPSTDTQYF.

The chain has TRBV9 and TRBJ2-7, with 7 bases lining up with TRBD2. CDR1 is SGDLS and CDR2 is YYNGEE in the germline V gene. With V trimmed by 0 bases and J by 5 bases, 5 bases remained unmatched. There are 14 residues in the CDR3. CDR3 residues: CASSVGGGGDEQYF. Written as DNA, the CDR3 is TGTGCCAGCAGCGTAGGTGGGGGGGGGGACGAGCAGTACTTC.

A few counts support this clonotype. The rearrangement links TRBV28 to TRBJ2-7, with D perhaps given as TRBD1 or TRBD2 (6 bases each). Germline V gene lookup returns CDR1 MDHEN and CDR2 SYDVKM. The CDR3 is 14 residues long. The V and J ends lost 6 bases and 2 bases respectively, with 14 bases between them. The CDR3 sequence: CASRGAGLTYEQYF. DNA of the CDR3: TGTGCCAGCAGGGGGGCGGGATTGACCTACGAGCAGTACTTC.

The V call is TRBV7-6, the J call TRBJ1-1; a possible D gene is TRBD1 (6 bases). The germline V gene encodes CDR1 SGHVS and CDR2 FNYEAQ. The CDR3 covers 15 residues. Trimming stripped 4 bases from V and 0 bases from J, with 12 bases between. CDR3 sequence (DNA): TGTGCCAGCAGCTATACCGGGACAATGAACACTGAAGCTTTCTTT. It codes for CASSYTGTMNTEAFF.